Each of the 3 T cell receptor beta chains below was sequenced from the same sample in a study of tumor-infiltrating lymphocytes in primary liver carcinoma. The authors took blood RNA from unsorted whole blood and also extracted germline DNA. Synthesis of TCR beta cDNA was carried out from 500 ng total RNA with a constant-region primer. TCR beta libraries came from three nested multiplex PCR rounds using slightly modified ARM-PCR. Two initial PCR rounds of about 11 cycles each paired TRBV1-TRBV30 forward primers with a C-beta reverse primer. TCRdb itself ran the multiplex PCR reads through MiXCR, one entry per CDR3 protein. The sample yields 150,000 to 200,000 distinct CDR3 sequences, almost 65% seen once. The sequenced sample was peripheral blood. Receptors originate from a woman aged 60-75 years with primary liver carcinoma and hepatitis B virus infection.

This clonotype was observed a few times. This chain links TRBV5-4 with TRBJ1-6, with a possible D match to TRBD1 (5 bases). Germline V lookup: CDR1 SGHNT, CDR2 YYREEE (reference sequence). The CDR3 runs to 15 residues. V was clipped by 5 bases and J by 5 bases, with 14 bases between them. The CDR3 reads CASRSGDGDNSPLHF. The CDR3 DNA sequence: TGTGCCAGCAGGTCGGGGGACGGGGATAATTCACCCCTCCACTTT.

Regarding this clonotype: This may be a read error, as it is one base from a much larger clone. This is likely a read error, given that the CDR3 carries no conserved phenylalanine or tryptophan at its end. This rearrangement joins TRBV6-2 or TRBV6-3 to TRBJ1-6; D unresolved. Trimming stripped 2 bases from V and 0 bases from J, with 2 bases between. Germline lookup yields CDR1 MNHEY and CDR2 SVGEGT. The CDR3 length is 14 residues. CDR3 region: CASSYHSYNSPLHY. In nucleotides, the CDR3 is TGTGCCAGCAGTTACCACTCCTATAATTCACCCCTCCACTAT.

The chain joins TRBV7-8 to TRBJ2-2, with TRBD2 matching 7 bases. With 7 bases clipped from V and 4 bases from J, the junction kept 12 bases outside the gene matches. CDR1 is SGHVS, CDR2 FQNEAQ, per germline. The CDR3 extends over 16 amino acids. In DNA form, the CDR3 reads TGTGCCAGCAACAAAGTGGGAGGGGTGGGCACCGGGGAGCTGTTTTTT. Translating gives CASNKVGGVGTGELFF.